One sample yielded the 20 T cell receptor beta chains listed below, sequenced in a study of blood T cell repertoires in COVID-19. The table came from immunoSEQ multiplex PCR; TCRdb's copy has only in-frame clones and leaves some out. The sample shows about 250,000 clones, 85% to 90% of them seen only once. Sequenced input: PBMCs or T cells enriched from blood (not recorded which). Source of these receptors: a woman aged 18 to 35 who had recovered from COVID-19.

The chain uses TRBV6-6 and TRBJ2-5, with 8 bases fitting TRBD1. Germline values: CDR1 MNHNY, CDR2 SVGAGI (reference sequence). CDR3 length: 15 amino acids. With V trimmed by 4 bases and J by 5 bases, 9 bases remained unmatched. CDR3 protein: CASSSRQGARETQYF. The CDR3 region has the DNA TGTGCCAGCAGTTCCCGTCAGGGGGCGAGGGAGACCCAGTACTTC.

The chain uses TRBV19 and TRBJ1-6; D is perhaps TRBD1 (6 bases). The CDR3 is 13 residues long. Germline lookup yields CDR1 LNHDA and CDR2 SQIVND (reference sequence). Between the trimmed V and J ends, which lost 10 bases and 8 bases, there was a span of 15 bases. CDR3 sequence: CATPRDTDSPLHF. CDR3 DNA: TGTGCCACCCCCCGGGACACAGATTCACCCCTCCACTTT.

The CDR3, as DNA: TGCGCCAGCAGCTTGGGGACAGTTACTAATTCACCCCTCCACTTT. It encodes CASSLGTVTNSPLHF. The genes are TRBV5-1 and TRBJ1-6; possibly TRBD1 for D (6 bases). The CDR3 contains 15 residues. Germline-derived CDR1 and CDR2 are SGHRS and YFSETQ. V lost 0 bases, J lost 6 bases, and 10 bases lay in between.

The chain joins TRBV7-3 to TRBJ2-7; 9 bases map to TRBD1. This CDR3 contains 15 residues. Germline V lookup: CDR1 SGHTA, CDR2 FQGTGA. J was trimmed by 3 bases and V by 0 bases; bases with no gene match: 3. The CDR3 nucleotides are TGTGCCAGCAGCTTAACCGGGACAGGGCTCTACGAGCAGTACTTC. Protein sequence: CASSLTGTGLYEQYF.

The count of this clone is one. The V call is TRBV4-1, the J call TRBJ1-5; TRBD1 is a possible D gene (5 bases). Germline CDR1 is MGHRA and CDR2 is YSYEKL. V lost 4 bases, J lost 3 bases, and 19 bases lay in between. CDR3 length equals 17 residues. The CDR3 region has the DNA TGCGCCAGCAGCCCGCTGGGCAGGGAAATGCTCAATCAGCCCCAGCATTTT. Translating gives CASSPLGREMLNQPQHF.

The chain joins TRBV10-3 to TRBJ1-1; D call uncertain. CDR1 and CDR2 (germline): ENHRY, SYGVKD. Trimming stripped 4 bases from V and 4 bases from J, with 13 bases between. The CDR3 has 14 residues. This chain's CDR3 is CAISGVAGITEAFF. The CDR3 DNA sequence: TGTGCCATCAGTGGAGTTGCGGGGATCACTGAAGCTTTCTTT.

The V and J genes are TRBV3-1 (or the pseudogene TRBV3-2) and TRBJ2-5; 11 positions match TRBD2. With V trimmed by 4 bases and J by 5 bases, 9 bases remained unmatched. The V gene's germline CDR1 is LGHDT and CDR2 YNNKEL (reference sequence). The CDR3 is 16 residues long. CDR3 in DNA: TGTGCCAGCAGCCTGACTAGCGGGGCTCCGGGGGAGACCCAGTACTTC. Translation: CASSLTSGAPGETQYF.

This clone was seen just once. The V gene is TRBV5-1, the J gene TRBJ2-5; D perhaps matches TRBD1 (5 bases). This CDR3 has 13 amino acids. The germline gives CDR1 SGHRS, CDR2 YFSETQ. Trimming removed 0 bases at V and 2 bases at J, with 5 bases between. The CDR3 here is CASSLGTQETQYF. CDR3 in DNA: TGCGCCAGCAGCTTGGGGACACAAGAGACCCAGTACTTC.

The chain employs TRBV5-1 and TRBJ2-1; tentative D call: TRBD2 (6 bases). Germline CDR1 is SGHRS and CDR2 is YFSETQ. This CDR3 spans 14 amino acids. V lost 4 bases and J 10 bases, leaving 18 bases between the germline ends. The DNA for the CDR3 is TGCGCCAGCAGCCGCGGGACGTTTTTAACCGAGCAGTTCTTC. This codes for CASSRGTFLTEQFF.

This clone appeared once. This chain joins TRBV3-1 (or the pseudogene TRBV3-2) and TRBJ1-1; 8 nucleotides match TRBD1. This CDR3 contains 15 residues. CDR1 is LGHDT, CDR2 YNNKEL, per germline (reference sequence). J was trimmed by 3 bases and V by 3 bases; bases with no gene match: 6. The CDR3 bases are TGTGCCAGCAGCCAGAGGGGACAGGTGGACACTGAAGCTTTCTTT. Translated, it gives CASSQRGQVDTEAFF.

The V and J genes are TRBV5-1 and TRBJ1-4, with D possibly TRBD1 on 6 matching bases. Per the germline V gene, CDR1 is SGHRS and CDR2 is YFSETQ. V dropped 0 bases and J dropped 4 bases, with 10 bases sitting between them. This CDR3 region has 15 residues. CDR3 loop: CASSLAGQRNEKLFF. The CDR3 nucleotides are TGCGCCAGCAGCTTGGCTGGACAGCGTAATGAAAAACTGTTTTTT.

This clone was recorded once. Other DNA sequences in this sample translate to the same CDR3. The chain is built from TRBV5-1 and TRBJ1-1; D perhaps matches TRBD1 (5 bases). This CDR3 is 13 amino acids long. Germline CDR1 and CDR2: SGHRS and YFSETQ. V lost 4 bases and J lost 1, with 8 bases in between. The CDR3 spells CASSGDRNTEAFF. The CDR3, as DNA: TGCGCCAGCAGCGGCGACAGGAACACTGAAGCTTTCTTT.

V gene TRBV10-3 combines with J gene TRBJ2-7; 9 nucleotides match TRBD2. The V segment lost 0 bases and the J segment 2 bases; nucleotides outside the gene matches: 2. The CDR3 sequence is 15 residues long. Germline CDR1 ENHRY, CDR2 SYGVKD. The CDR3 bases are TGTGCCATCAGTGAGTCCGGCGGGGGGGCCTACGAGCAGTACTTC. It encodes CAISESGGGAYEQYF.

This clone has just one count. V gene TRBV12-3 or TRBV12-4 combines with J gene TRBJ1-3, with a weak D call TRBD1 (5 bases). CDR3 size: 13 residues. Trimming took 5 bases from V and 2 from J, leaving 7 bases between them. CDR3 sequence: CASSQGTGNTIYF. The CDR3 bases are TGTGCCAGCAGTCAGGGTACTGGAAACACCATATATTTT.

The gene calls are TRBV5-4 and TRBJ1-2; D remains ambiguous. The CDR3 contains 14 residues. V was shortened by 0 bases and J by 4 bases, with 10 bases between the two germline ends. CDR1 and CDR2 (germline): SGHNT, YYREEE (reference sequence). This CDR3 is CASSLAGSVYGYTF. The CDR3, as DNA: TGTGCCAGCAGCTTGGCAGGTTCAGTCTATGGCTACACCTTC.

The rearrangement links TRBV27 to TRBJ2-2, with TRBD1 identical over 10 bases. The germline V gene has CDR1 MNHEY and CDR2 SMNVEV (reference sequence). This CDR3 is built from 18 residues. The junction had 7 bases not matched to a gene; V was cut back by 0 bases and J by 3 bases. Here the CDR3 DNA reads TGTGCCAGCAGTTTATCGACAGGGGGCGCGCGGTACACCGGGGAGCTGTTTTTT. Translating it yields CASSLSTGGARYTGELFF.

The gene calls are TRBV12-3 or TRBV12-4 and TRBJ1-2; D is undetermined. V was trimmed by 6 bases and J by 4 bases, leaving 12 bases between them. The CDR3 consists of 13 residues. The CDR3 region has the DNA TGTGCCAGCAGCGTTACAGCAACCTATGGCTACACCTTC. It encodes CASSVTATYGYTF.

The chain has TRBV5-1 and TRBJ1-2; 7 bases map to TRBD1. Germline assignment: CDR1 SGHRS and CDR2 YFSETQ. This CDR3 is 14 amino acids long. After removal of 4 bases from V and 6 bases from J, the junction contained 9 bases not matched to a gene. The CDR3 protein is CASSPRRGPDGYTF. CDR3 coding DNA: TGCGCCAGCAGCCCAAGGAGGGGGCCAGATGGCTACACCTTC.

The chain recombines TRBV29-1 with TRBJ2-2; 11 bases fit TRBD2. The CDR3 is 16 residues long. The trim removed 6 bases at V and 4 bases at J, leaving 10 bases unmatched. Germline CDR1 is SQVTM and CDR2 is ANQGSEA. CDR3 sequence (DNA): TGCAGCGTCTTCATAGCGGGGGGGCTGGGCACCGGGGAGCTGTTTTTT. Translation: CSVFIAGGLGTGELFF.

V and J are TRBV27 and TRBJ1-1; TRBD1 agrees at 9 bases. CDR1 and CDR2 from the germline V gene are MNHEY and SMNVEV (reference sequence). The CDR3 totals 16 residues. V lost 5 bases, J lost 10 bases, and 17 bases stayed unmatched. This CDR3 is CASSPQPGTGTFGAFF. The DNA for the CDR3 is TGTGCCAGCAGTCCACAACCCGGGACAGGGACGTTCGGAGCTTTCTTT.